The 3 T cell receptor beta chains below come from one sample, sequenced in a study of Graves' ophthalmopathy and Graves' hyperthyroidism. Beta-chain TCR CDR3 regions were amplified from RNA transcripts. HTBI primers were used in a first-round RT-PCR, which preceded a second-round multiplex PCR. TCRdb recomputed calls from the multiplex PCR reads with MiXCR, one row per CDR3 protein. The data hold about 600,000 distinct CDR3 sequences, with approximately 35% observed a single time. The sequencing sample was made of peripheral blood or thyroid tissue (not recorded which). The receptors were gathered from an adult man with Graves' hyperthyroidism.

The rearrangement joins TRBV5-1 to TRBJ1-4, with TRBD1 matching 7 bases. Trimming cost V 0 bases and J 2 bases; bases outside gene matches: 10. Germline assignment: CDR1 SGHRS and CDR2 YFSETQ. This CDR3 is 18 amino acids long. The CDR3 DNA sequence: TGCGCCAGCAGCTTGGGCCCTATATCGACAGGGACTAATGAAAAACTGTTTTTT. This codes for CASSLGPISTGTNEKLFF.

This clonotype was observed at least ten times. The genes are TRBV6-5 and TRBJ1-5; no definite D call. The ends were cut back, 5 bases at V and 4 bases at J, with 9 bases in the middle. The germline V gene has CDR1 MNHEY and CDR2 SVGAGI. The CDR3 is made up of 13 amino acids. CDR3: CASSQDLNQPQHF. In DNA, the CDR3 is TGTGCCAGCAGTCAAGACCTTAATCAGCCCCAGCATTTT.

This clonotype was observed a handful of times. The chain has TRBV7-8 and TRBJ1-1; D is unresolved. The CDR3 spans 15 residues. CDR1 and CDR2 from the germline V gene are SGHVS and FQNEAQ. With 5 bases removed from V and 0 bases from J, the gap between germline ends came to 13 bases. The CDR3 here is CASSIGSALNTEAFF. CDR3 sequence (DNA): TGTGCCAGCAGCATCGGGTCCGCACTGAACACTGAAGCTTTCTTT.